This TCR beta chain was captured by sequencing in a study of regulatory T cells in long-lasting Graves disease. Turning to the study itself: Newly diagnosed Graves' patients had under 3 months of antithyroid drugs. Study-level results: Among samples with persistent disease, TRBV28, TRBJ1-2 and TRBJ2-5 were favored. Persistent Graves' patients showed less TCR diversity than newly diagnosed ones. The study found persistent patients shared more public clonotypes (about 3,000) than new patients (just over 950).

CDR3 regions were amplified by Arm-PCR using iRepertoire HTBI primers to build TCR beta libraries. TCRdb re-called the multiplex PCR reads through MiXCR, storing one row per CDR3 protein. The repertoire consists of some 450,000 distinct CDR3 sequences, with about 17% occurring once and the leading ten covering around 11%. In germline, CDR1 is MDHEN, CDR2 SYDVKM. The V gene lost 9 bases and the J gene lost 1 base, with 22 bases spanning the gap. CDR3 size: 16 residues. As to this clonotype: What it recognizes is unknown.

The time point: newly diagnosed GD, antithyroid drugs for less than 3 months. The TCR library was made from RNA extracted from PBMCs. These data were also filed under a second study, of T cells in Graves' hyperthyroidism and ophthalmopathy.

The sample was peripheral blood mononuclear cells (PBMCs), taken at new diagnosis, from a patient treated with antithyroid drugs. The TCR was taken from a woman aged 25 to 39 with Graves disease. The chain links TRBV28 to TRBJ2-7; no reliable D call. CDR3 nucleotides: TGTGCCAGTTCCTCGGTCATGACACCGAGGTCCTACGAGCAGTACTTC. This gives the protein CASSSVMTPRSYEQYF.